One sample yielded the 6 T cell receptor beta chains listed below, sequenced in a study of blood T cell repertoires in COVID-19. Assay: immunoSEQ multiplex PCR; the TCRdb copy retains only in-frame clones and omits some. The sample includes some 19,000 clones, approximately 83% of them seen just once. Sequences were obtained from peripheral blood. The source is a human donor in a cohort sampled during active COVID-19.

This chain uses TRBV24-1 with TRBJ2-2; 7 bases match TRBD1. With V trimmed by 4 bases and J by 7 bases, 8 bases remained unmatched. CDR1 and CDR2 from the germline V gene are KGHDR and SFDVKD. The CDR3 extends over 15 amino acids. CDR3 region: CATSDPTGYVGELFF. As DNA, the CDR3 is TGTGCCACCAGTGACCCGACAGGGTATGTCGGGGAGCTGTTTTTT.

This clone has just a few counts. V usage is TRBV30 and J usage is TRBJ2-3, with TRBD2 as a possible D gene (6 bases). Trimming pared 3 bases from V and 0 bases from J, leaving 13 bases between. The germline gives CDR1 GTSNPN, CDR2 SVGIG (reference sequence). The CDR3 extends over 15 amino acids. The CDR3 here is CAWREGLFSTDTQYF. DNA of the CDR3: TGTGCCTGGAGGGAGGGGCTTTTTAGCACAGATACGCAGTATTTT.

The CDR3 here is CASSESTELFF. The CDR3 DNA reads as TGTGCCAGCAGTGAATCAACAGAACTGTTTTTT. The V and J genes are TRBV25-1 and TRBJ1-4; D gene uncertain. This CDR3 has 11 amino acids. CDR1 and CDR2 from the germline V gene are MGHDK and SYGVNS. V shed 1 base and J shed 12 bases, with 6 bases lying between them.

The J gene is TRBJ2-1, the V gene TRBV5-4; 8 bases match TRBD2. This CDR3 region has 16 residues. Germline CDR1 is SGHNT and CDR2 is YYREEE (reference sequence). The J segment lost 8 bases and the V segment lost 3 bases, leaving 13 bases of the junction unmatched. CDR3 in DNA: TGTGCCAGCAGCTCTTCAACGGGACTAGGCTTTCATGAGCAGTTCTTC. It codes for CASSSSTGLGFHEQFF.

This clone appeared once. The chain employs TRBV19 and TRBJ1-5; 8 bases fit TRBD1. The germline CDR1 and CDR2 sequences are LNHDA and SQIVND (reference sequence). CDR3 size: 16 residues. Trimming at V came to 5 bases and at J to 7 bases, leaving 13 bases not matched to a gene. The CDR3 spells CASSPPGQVLAQPQHF. The CDR3 DNA reads as TGTGCCAGTAGTCCCCCGGGACAGGTTTTAGCCCAGCCCCAGCATTTT.

The chain carries TRBV3-1 (or the pseudogene TRBV3-2) and TRBJ2-5, with TRBD2 matching 7 bases. The CDR3 length is 14 residues. V lost 2 bases and J lost 5; bases outside the gene matches: 5. Germline assignment: CDR1 LGHDT and CDR2 YNNKEL (reference sequence). CDR3 in amino acids: CASSQSGVGETQYF. DNA of the CDR3: TGTGCCAGCAGCCAAAGCGGGGTAGGCGAGACCCAGTACTTC.